Sequencing of this T cell receptor (beta chain) was carried out in a study of T-cell reconstitution after alpha-beta-depleted transplantation in children. Unique molecular identifiers featured in how the TCRbeta library was prepared. TCRdb ran MiXCR on the PCR reads and lists one entry per CDR3 protein. This sample has 98,000 or so distinct CDR3 sequences, with roughly a quarter found just once. The source was PBMCs, collected before TCRalphabeta/CD19-depleted stem cell transplant. This TCR derives from a boy younger than 10 with acute lymphoblastic leukemia, due to receive a stem cell transplant.

In nucleotides, the CDR3 is TGCGCCAGCAGCCAAGATTTTCAGGGAGGAGAGACCCAGTACTTC. Its protein is CASSQDFQGGETQYF. This chain uses TRBV4-1 with TRBJ2-5; D may be TRBD2 (6 bases). The germline V and J ends were trimmed by 0 bases and 4 bases, with 12 bases remaining between them. The CDR3 has 15 residues. Germline-derived CDR1 and CDR2 are MGHRA and YSYEKL.